These 30 T cell receptor beta chains originate from one sample sequenced in a study of a mutant IDH1 vaccine in newly diagnosed glioma. Time point indicated: week 5, during vaccination. Mutant IDH1 20-mer peptide, at 300 ug, made up each vaccine dose, with topical imiquimod. What these receptors recognize is not known. Libraries were prepared by immunoSEQ multiplex PCR; TCRdb keeps only in-frame clonotypes and omits some of them. The table has around 78,000 clones, roughly nine tenths seen once; the top ten hold just over 0.55%. This material consisted of PBMCs, taken from a glioma patient whose treatment included an IDH1 peptide vaccine. These receptors originate from a woman aged 45 to 65 with glioma.

V usage is TRBV2 and J usage is TRBJ1-4; D not resolved. The V end was cut by 1 base, the J end by 15 bases, with 9 bases between. The CDR3 covers 11 residues. Germline V lookup: CDR1 SNHLY, CDR2 FYNNEI. The CDR3 nucleotides read TGTGCCAGCAGTGAAGGGCCTAGTTTGTTTTTT. Translated, it gives CASSEGPSLFF.

This chain connects TRBV7-9 to TRBJ2-1, with 11 bases identical to TRBD2. This CDR3 comprises 16 residues. Germline trimming cut 1 base from V and 6 bases from J; bases unmatched to any gene: 5. Germline lookup yields CDR1 SEHNR and CDR2 FQNEAQ (reference sequence). Written as DNA, the CDR3 is TGTGCCAGCAGCTTAGGTAGCGGGAGGGCGGTCAATGAGCAGTTCTTC. Its translation: CASSLGSGRAVNEQFF.

This rearrangement joins TRBV10-3 to TRBJ2-7; D is undetermined. The V end was cut by 2 bases, the J end by 3 bases, with 11 bases between. This CDR3 contains 14 residues. The germline gives CDR1 ENHRY, CDR2 SYGVKD. The CDR3 protein is CAISERDRNYEQYF. Here the CDR3 DNA reads TGTGCCATCAGTGAGAGGGATCGGAACTACGAGCAGTACTTC.

This rearrangement joins TRBV6-5 to TRBJ2-1, with 8 positions matching TRBD2. The CDR3 is 14 residues long. CDR1 is MNHEY and CDR2 is SVGAGI in the germline V gene. After removal of 10 bases from V and 3 bases from J, the junction contained 8 bases not matched to a gene. The DNA of the CDR3 is TGTGCCACCAAGCGGGAGTCAGGCTACAATGAGCAGTTCTTC. Translation gives CATKRESGYNEQFF.

This chain joins TRBV9 and TRBJ2-5; D might be TRBD2 (6 bases). The CDR3 is 16 amino acids. The germline CDR1 and CDR2 sequences are SGDLS and YYNGEE. The ends were cut back, 0 bases at V and 1 base at J, with 13 bases in the middle. CDR3 coding DNA: TGTGCCAGCAGCGTAGCGATGGGCGGGACCCAAGAGACCCAGTACTTC. Protein sequence: CASSVAMGGTQETQYF.

This chain uses TRBV5-4 with TRBJ2-5, with unresolved D. V gave up 3 bases and J gave up 1 base, with 7 bases separating them. Per germline, CDR1 SGHNT and CDR2 YYREEE (reference sequence). This CDR3 region has 13 residues. The CDR3 DNA reads TGTGCCAGCAGCTCGAACCCCCAAGAGACCCAGTACTTC. Its protein is CASSSNPQETQYF.

The V gene is TRBV6-5, the J gene TRBJ1-4, with 7 bases matching TRBD1. The V segment lost 8 bases and the J segment 4 bases; nucleotides outside the gene matches: 7. The CDR3 runs 14 residues. Germline CDR1 MNHEY, CDR2 SVGAGI. The CDR3 loop reads CASRRQGLNEKLFF. For the CDR3, the DNA is TGTGCCAGCCGAAGACAGGGCCTTAATGAAAAACTGTTTTTT.

The sample holds one count of this clone. The V call is TRBV9, the J call TRBJ2-5; 7 bases fit TRBD1. The last part of the DNA fits TRBJ2-7 better; the J call may be wrong. Germline CDR1 is SGDLS and CDR2 is YYNGEE. The CDR3 length is 14 residues. The CDR3 sequence: CASSVGTVSYEQYF. In DNA, the CDR3 is TGTGCCAGCAGCGTCGGGACAGTTTCATACGAGCAGTACTTC.

This chain joins TRBV5-4 and TRBJ2-3, with D possibly matching TRBD1 (5 bases). Trimming stripped 2 bases from V and 2 bases from J, with 9 bases between. The CDR3 sequence is 14 residues long. Germline-derived CDR1 and CDR2 are SGHNT and YYREEE (reference sequence). CDR3 DNA: TGTGCCAGCAGCTTCAGGGTAGACACAGATACGCAGTATTTT. This gives the protein CASSFRVDTDTQYF.

The rearrangement links TRBV6-1 to TRBJ1-5, with 7 bases identical to TRBD1. With V trimmed by 6 bases and J by 2 bases, 7 bases remained unmatched. The CDR3 totals 15 residues. Germline CDR1 and CDR2: MNHNS and SASEGT. The CDR3 nucleotides are TGTGCCAGCAGGGAACAGGGGTTTGGCAATCAGCCCCAGCATTTT. It specifies CASREQGFGNQPQHF.

DNA of the CDR3: TGTGCCAGCAGTTCTACAGGGGTCCGGGGCACTGAAGCTTTCTTT. Translated, it gives CASSSTGVRGTEAFF. V and J are TRBV6-6 and TRBJ1-1; 7 bases line up with TRBD1. V was clipped by 4 bases and J by 4 bases; unmatched bases: 9. Looked up from germline, CDR1 is MNHNY and CDR2 is SVGAGI (reference sequence). CDR3 size: 15 residues.

The chain links TRBV10-2 to TRBJ1-3, with D perhaps matching TRBD1 (5 bases). The length of the CDR3 is 14 residues. Germline V CDR1 and CDR2: WSHSY, SAAADI. With 5 bases removed from V and 3 bases from J, the gap between germline ends came to 11 bases. The CDR3: CASSRGMDGNTIYF. The CDR3 DNA reads as TGCGCCAGCAGTCGGGGGATGGATGGAAACACCATATATTTT.

This chain joins TRBV10-3 and TRBJ1-1; 7 bases align to TRBD1. The CDR3 totals 15 residues. Germline lookup yields CDR1 ENHRY and CDR2 SYGVKD. V dropped 6 bases and J dropped 0; count of bases not matched to a gene: 7. The CDR3 nucleotides are TGTGCCATCAGCCCGGGACAGCCTTTGAACACTGAAGCTTTCTTT. Its translation: CAISPGQPLNTEAFF.

As concerns this clone: A read error may account for a junction end that differs from germline. The J gene is TRBJ1-3, the V gene TRBV20-1; no clear D gene. This CDR3 has 11 residues. Germline lookup yields CDR1 DFQATT and CDR2 SNEGSKA (reference sequence). The CDR3 loop reads CSVRRGNTIYF. The CDR3 nucleotides are TGCAGTGTTAGAAGAGGAAACACCATATATTTT.

This chain joins TRBV11-2 and TRBJ2-7; perhaps D is TRBD1 or TRBD2 (5 bases each). The germline V gene encodes CDR1 SGHAT and CDR2 FQNNGV. Trimming pared 7 bases from V and 6 bases from J, leaving 16 bases between. The CDR3 length is 13 residues. CDR3 sequence: CASKSGGRTEQYF. The CDR3 DNA follows: TGTGCCAGCAAATCTGGGGGAAGGACCGAGCAGTACTTC.

The chain joins TRBV5-1 to TRBJ2-5; 13 bases map to TRBD2. With V trimmed by 0 bases and J by 4 bases, 0 bases remained unmatched. The V gene's germline CDR1 is SGHRS and CDR2 YFSETQ. The CDR3 runs to 15 residues. The CDR3 DNA reads as TGCGCCAGCAGCTTGGGACTAGCGGGAGGAGAGACCCAGTACTTC. This translates into CASSLGLAGGETQYF.

The chain combines TRBV7-3 with TRBJ1-1, with 12 bases identical to TRBD1. Germline V lookup: CDR1 SGHTA, CDR2 FQGTGA. The CDR3 runs to 15 residues. J was trimmed by 10 bases and V by 5 bases; bases with no gene match: 11. CDR3 nucleotide sequence: TGTGCCAGCAGCATCGGGACAGGGGGCCGGGAGGCAGCTTTCTTT. The encoded protein is CASSIGTGGREAAFF.

On this clone itself: Within the sample, other DNA sequences also encode this same CDR3. The V call is TRBV19, the J call TRBJ2-3; D is perhaps TRBD1 (5 bases). V dropped 2 bases and J dropped 3 bases, with 6 bases sitting between them. Germline V CDR1 and CDR2: LNHDA, SQIVND (reference sequence). The CDR3 totals 13 residues. Here the CDR3 reads CASSIQGTDTQYF. In nucleotides, the CDR3 is TGTGCCAGTAGTATACAGGGTACAGATACGCAGTATTTT.

DNA for the CDR3: TGTGCCAGCAGCTCGAATTCCGGGACAGACAATGAGCAGTTCTTC. This encodes CASSSNSGTDNEQFF. V and J are TRBV11-3 and TRBJ2-1; 7 bases line up with TRBD1. Looked up from germline, CDR1 is SGHNT and CDR2 is YENEEA. Trimming cost V 4 bases and J 5 bases; bases outside gene matches: 8. The CDR3 has 15 amino acids.

The J gene is TRBJ2-3, the V gene TRBV7-3; 8 bases are shared with TRBD2. Trimming cost V 5 bases and J 1 base; bases outside gene matches: 5. Germline V gene lookup returns CDR1 SGHTA and CDR2 FQGTGA. CDR3 length: 15 amino acids. CDR3 in amino acids: CASSRAGVGTDTQYF. In nucleotides, the CDR3 is TGTGCCAGCAGCCGAGCGGGAGTGGGCACAGATACGCAGTATTTT.

The CDR3: CASSYSRQFYNEQFF. The DNA of the CDR3 is TGTGCCAGCAGTTACTCTCGGCAGTTCTACAATGAGCAGTTCTTC. V gene TRBV6-5 combines with J gene TRBJ2-1, with D hard to call. Trimming stripped 0 bases from V and 3 bases from J, with 9 bases between. Per germline, CDR1 MNHEY and CDR2 SVGAGI. This CDR3 has 15 amino acids.

This clone was seen a few times. This sequence joins TRBV19 and TRBJ1-2; TRBD1 matches at 8 bases. Germline CDR1 LNHDA, CDR2 SQIVND (reference sequence). The J segment lost 4 bases and the V segment lost 9 bases, leaving 4 bases of the junction unmatched. CDR3 length equals 12 residues. CDR3 DNA: TGTGCCAGCCGACAGGGGTCCTATGGCTACACCTTC. Its protein product is CASRQGSYGYTF.

This rearrangement joins TRBV18 to TRBJ2-3, with 10 bases lining up with TRBD2. Germline V gene lookup returns CDR1 KGHSH and CDR2 LQKENI. Unmatched junction bases numbered 8, after V lost 4 bases and J lost 4 bases. The length of the CDR3 is 16 residues. CDR3 bases: TGTGCCAGCTCACTCCAAGCGGGAGGGGTCGCAGATACGCAGTATTTT. Its translation: CASSLQAGGVADTQYF.

The CDR3 coding sequence is TGCGCCAGCAGCTCTGGGACAGACCCTAATCAGCCCCAGCATTTT. This gives the protein CASSSGTDPNQPQHF. This chain joins TRBV5-1 and TRBJ1-5, with 7 bases fitting TRBD1. The germline V gene encodes CDR1 SGHRS and CDR2 YFSETQ. This CDR3 is built from 15 residues. After removal of 3 bases from V and 4 bases from J, the junction contained 7 bases not matched to a gene. The variable domain in full, with the rest retrieved from reference TRBV5-1 and TRBJ1-5, is KAGVTQTPRYLIKTRGQQVTLSCSPISGHRSVSWYQQTPGQGLQFLFEYFSETQRNKGNFPGRFSGRQFSNSRSEMNVSTLELGDSALYLCASSSGTDPNQPQHFGDGTRLSIL.

A few counts support this clone. The J gene is TRBJ1-1, the V gene TRBV5-1; D may be TRBD1 (5 bases). Germline lookup yields CDR1 SGHRS and CDR2 YFSETQ. There are 17 residues in the CDR3. Trimming left V 0 bases short and J 0 bases short, with 15 bases between. CDR3 nucleotide sequence: TGCGCCAGCAGCTTGGGGGGCGGACGGTCCATGAACACTGAAGCTTTCTTT. Its translation is CASSLGGGRSMNTEAFF.

The chain uses TRBV18 and TRBJ2-5; D assignment may be TRBD1 or TRBD2 (5 bases each). The length of the CDR3 is 14 residues. V lost 5 bases and J 2 bases, leaving 12 bases between the germline ends. Per the germline V gene, CDR1 is KGHSH and CDR2 is LQKENI. As DNA, the CDR3 is TGTGCCAGCTCAACTTTGGGGGTACAAGAGACCCAGTACTTC. This sequence encodes CASSTLGVQETQYF.

The rearrangement joins TRBV15 to TRBJ1-4; perhaps TRBD1 as D (5 bases). The CDR3 is 17 residues long. Deletions cut 0 bases from V and 4 bases from J, with 15 bases between. Germline V gives CDR1 LNHNV, CDR2 YYDKDF (reference sequence). CDR3: CATSRDVPGGINEKLFF. The DNA for the CDR3 is TGTGCCACCAGCAGAGACGTCCCCGGGGGGATTAATGAAAAACTGTTTTTT.

This chain joins TRBV7-3 and TRBJ2-5, with a weak D call TRBD2 (7 bases). Deletions cut 5 bases from V and 2 bases from J, with 9 bases between. The CDR3 sequence is 13 residues long. The V gene's germline CDR1 is SGHTA and CDR2 FQGTGA. In nucleotides, the CDR3 is TGTGCCAGCAGCCGGGGGGCTCAAGAGACCCAGTACTTC. Translated: CASSRGAQETQYF. Looking up the rest from reference TRBV7-3 and TRBJ2-5 gives the full variable domain: GAGVSQTPSNKVTEKGKYVELRCDPISGHTALYWYRQSLGQGPEFLIYFQGTGAADDSGLPNDRFFAVRPEGSVSTLKIQRTERGDSAVYLCASSRGAQETQYFGPGTRLLVL.

The chain employs TRBV2 and TRBJ1-4, with 8 bases identical to TRBD1. Germline V lookup: CDR1 SNHLY, CDR2 FYNNEI. The CDR3 is made up of 14 amino acids. V trimming: 4 bases; J trimming: 6 bases; junction bases outside the gene matches: 4. The CDR3 nucleotides read TGTGCCAGCAGTGCCTGGACAGGGCATGAAAAACTGTTTTTT. This translates into CASSAWTGHEKLFF. The whole variable domain, filled in from reference TRBV2 and TRBJ1-4, reads EPEVTQTPSHQVTQMGQEVILRCVPISNHLYFYWYRQILGQKVEFLVSFYNNEISEKSEIFDDQFSVERPDGSNFTLKIRSTKLEDSAMYFCASSAWTGHEKLFFGSGTQLSVL.

The chain uses TRBV10-1 and TRBJ2-2; D may be TRBD1 (6 bases). CDR1 is WNHNN, CDR2 SYGVQD, per germline (reference sequence). The V end lost 4 bases, the J end lost 2 bases, and 8 bases lay between the germline ends. CDR3 size: 14 residues. Written as DNA, the CDR3 is TGCGCCAGCAGTGGGGGACAAAACACCGGGGAGCTGTTTTTT. Protein sequence: CASSGGQNTGELFF.